Shown below are 25 T cell receptor beta chains from a single sample sequenced in a study of T cells in tumors after PD-1 blockade. TCRdb's copy holds only in-frame clones and misses some; the assay was immunoSEQ multiplex PCR. Here the sample spans 20,000 to 25,000 clones, around four fifths being singletons. The sequences come from PBMCs, collected before anti-PD-1 treatment. All receptors come from a human donor with basal cell carcinoma.

The chain recombines TRBV28 with TRBJ2-2; 9 bases agree with TRBD1. The CDR3 totals 19 residues. The V segment lost 5 bases and the J segment 3 bases; nucleotides outside the gene matches: 16. Germline V gives CDR1 MDHEN, CDR2 SYDVKM. In nucleotides, the CDR3 is TGTGCCAGCAGTCTACCGGGACAGGGTTCGGTCACGGACACCGGGGAGCTGTTTTTT. Its protein product is CASSLPGQGSVTDTGELFF.

The chain is built from TRBV5-1 and TRBJ2-1; 10 bases match TRBD2. The V gene end was trimmed by 1 base and the J gene end by 9 bases; junction bases not matched to a gene: 7. The germline V gene has CDR1 SGHRS and CDR2 YFSETQ. CDR3 length: 15 amino acids. This CDR3 is CASSLFGTSDTEQFF. The DNA of the CDR3 is TGCGCCAGCAGCTTGTTTGGGACTAGCGACACTGAGCAGTTCTTC.

The chain employs TRBV29-1 and TRBJ2-3, with no clear D. Germline V lookup: CDR1 SQVTM, CDR2 ANQGSEA. The CDR3 runs 12 residues. Trimming stripped 5 bases from V and 2 bases from J, with 8 bases between. The CDR3 bases are TGCAGCGTTTTTGAAGCCACAGATACGCAGTATTTT. Amino acids: CSVFEATDTQYF.

The chain carries TRBV6-5 and TRBJ2-7, with a tentative D call TRBD1 (5 bases). Germline V gene lookup returns CDR1 MNHEY and CDR2 SVGAGI. Trimming pared 5 bases from V and 3 bases from J, leaving 14 bases between. This CDR3 spans 14 amino acids. In DNA, the CDR3 is TGTGCCAGCAGTCCACCCCCAGGGAACTACGAGCAGTACTTC. It is translated as CASSPPPGNYEQYF.

The CDR3 reads CASSPIRSGANVLTF. CDR3 in DNA: TGTGCCAGCTCACCAATTCGCTCTGGGGCCAACGTCCTGACTTTC. The chain carries TRBV18 and TRBJ2-6; D gene ambiguous. Trimming removed 2 bases from V and 0 bases from J, with 5 bases in between. The CDR3 covers 15 residues. Germline CDR1 reads KGHSH; CDR2 reads LQKENI.

The CDR3: CASTSDWPPTPYGYTF. The CDR3 nucleotides are TGTGCCAGCACCTCGGATTGGCCCCCCACGCCCTATGGCTACACCTTC. J is TRBJ1-2 and V is TRBV27; D is undetermined. Germline V gene data show CDR1 as MNHEY and CDR2 as SMNVEV (reference sequence). This CDR3 has 16 amino acids. The V end was cut by 7 bases, the J end by 4 bases, with 22 bases between.

Here the CDR3 DNA reads TGCGCCAGCAGCCAAGATCCAGATCCCAGTCGTGGCTACACCTTC. Translating it yields CASSQDPDPSRGYTF. V and J are TRBV4-1 and TRBJ1-2; D unresolved. V gave up 0 bases and J gave up 7 bases, with 15 bases separating them. This CDR3 contains 15 residues. CDR1 and CDR2 (germline): MGHRA, YSYEKL.

The chain recombines TRBV9 with TRBJ1-2; 8 bases map to TRBD1. The CDR3 sequence is 16 residues long. The trim removed 0 bases at V and 5 bases at J, leaving 9 bases unmatched. Germline V gene sequence: CDR1 SGDLS, CDR2 YYNGEE. CDR3 residues: CASSVGFGQGGYGYTF. For the CDR3, the DNA is TGTGCCAGCAGCGTAGGATTTGGACAGGGAGGTTATGGCTACACCTTC.

The rearrangement links TRBV7-3 to TRBJ2-1; D gene uncertain. V lost 1 base to trimming and J lost 7 bases, with 14 bases between them. This CDR3 region has 15 residues. CDR1 and CDR2 from the germline V gene are SGHTA and FQGTGA. CDR3 bases: TGTGCCAGCAGCTTAAGAATGACTGAGTGGAATGAGCAGTTCTTC. The encoded protein is CASSLRMTEWNEQFF.

The CDR3 DNA sequence: TGTGCCAGCAGGGTGGGGCGGGGTGCGATGAACACTGAAGCTTTCTTT. The encoded protein is CASRVGRGAMNTEAFF. The genes are TRBV2 and TRBJ1-1; D might be TRBD1 (5 bases). This CDR3 is 16 amino acids long. Germline V CDR1 and CDR2: SNHLY, FYNNEI. V was clipped by 6 bases and J by 0 bases, with 17 bases between them.

The chain joins TRBV3-1 (or the pseudogene TRBV3-2) to TRBJ1-2; TRBD1 matches 7 bases. This CDR3 comprises 15 residues. The V segment lost 4 bases and the J segment 4 bases; nucleotides outside the gene matches: 9. The germline CDR1 and CDR2 sequences are LGHDT and YNNKEL (reference sequence). The CDR3, as DNA: TGTGCCAGCAGCCCCGAACAGGGGAGTTCCTATGGCTACACCTTC. It yields the protein CASSPEQGSSYGYTF.

This chain uses TRBV28 with TRBJ1-2, with D perhaps TRBD1 (6 bases). Trimming cost V 6 bases and J 7 bases, with 24 bases left between them. CDR1 and CDR2 from the germline V gene are MDHEN and SYDVKM. There are 16 residues in the CDR3. CDR3 DNA: TGTGCCAGCAGCGACAGGTTGGAGGGGGTTAGGAGTGGCTACACCTTC. As protein: CASSDRLEGVRSGYTF.

The CDR3 DNA reads TGCGCCAGCAGCTTCCGGCCTCGTGGCGCCGTATTCTACGAGCAGTACTTC. Protein product: CASSFRPRGAVFYEQYF. The V call is TRBV5-1, the J call TRBJ2-7; the D is unclear. The CDR3 is made up of 17 amino acids. Trimming removed 2 bases at V and 3 bases at J, with 21 bases between. Germline values: CDR1 SGHRS, CDR2 YFSETQ.

The chain joins TRBV5-1 to TRBJ2-2; D is ambiguous. V was trimmed by 1 base and J by 2 bases, leaving 6 bases between them. Germline CDR1 and CDR2: SGHRS and YFSETQ. There are 14 residues in the CDR3. CDR3: CASSLFTNTGELFF. DNA of the CDR3: TGCGCCAGCAGCTTGTTTACTAACACCGGGGAGCTGTTTTTT.

This clone was seen only a few times. V gene TRBV5-1 combines with J gene TRBJ1-5; D might be TRBD1 (5 bases). Trimming removed 0 bases from V and 5 bases from J, with 12 bases in between. Germline V lookup: CDR1 SGHRS, CDR2 YFSETQ. The CDR3 runs to 15 residues. CDR3 nucleotides: TGCGCCAGCAGCTTGGAGGGAAAGGGGTATCAGCCCCAGCATTTT. Translated: CASSLEGKGYQPQHF.

The chain links TRBV5-1 to TRBJ2-7; TRBD2 agrees at 9 bases. Germline V gives CDR1 SGHRS, CDR2 YFSETQ. The CDR3 spans 16 residues. The V and J ends lost 4 bases and 4 bases, in that order; junction bases with no gene match: 12. CDR3 in DNA: TGCGCCAGCAGCCCGACAGGCGGGAGGGGACGGTACGAGCAGTACTTC. This translates into CASSPTGGRGRYEQYF.

This clone was seen more than once but under ten times. J is TRBJ2-2 and V is TRBV3-1 (or the pseudogene TRBV3-2), with unresolved D. The CDR3 has 13 residues. V was shortened by 4 bases and J by 5 bases, with 8 bases between the two germline ends. CDR1 LGHDT and CDR2 YNNKEL come from the germline V gene (reference sequence). CDR3 DNA sequence: TGTGCCAGCAGCCCGCGGAGAACCGGGGAGCTGTTTTTT. Translating gives CASSPRRTGELFF.

V gene TRBV2 combines with J gene TRBJ1-2; D is unresolved. Per germline, CDR1 SNHLY and CDR2 FYNNEI. V was cut by 8 bases and J by 7 bases, with 11 bases left in between. The CDR3 loop spans 11 amino acids. The CDR3 DNA sequence: TGTGCCAGCTTCTTAAGAGGTGGCTACACCTTC. This gives the protein CASFLRGGYTF.

The CDR3 DNA follows: TGCAGCGTTGGCGTTGGCTATGGCTACACCTTC. It translates to CSVGVGYGYTF. The chain uses TRBV29-1 and TRBJ1-2; D is uncertain. CDR3 length equals 11 residues. Germline CDR1 reads SQVTM; CDR2 reads ANQGSEA. V lost 4 bases and J 4 bases, leaving 7 bases between the germline ends.

This chain links TRBV7-7 with TRBJ2-1, with D tentatively TRBD2 (6 bases). The germline CDR1 and CDR2 sequences are SSHAT and FNYEAQ (reference sequence). This CDR3 is 17 amino acids long. Trimming cost V 2 bases and J 4 bases, with 18 bases left between them. CDR3 nucleotides: TGTGCCAGCAGCTTAAGAGCGGGTTGGGACGGGTACAATGAGCAGTTCTTC. Translating gives CASSLRAGWDGYNEQFF.

This sequence joins TRBV7-2 and TRBJ1-5; D unclear. The CDR3 length is 14 residues. Germline CDR1 is SGHTA and CDR2 is FQGNSA. V gave up 4 bases and J gave up 3 bases, with 10 bases separating them. This chain's CDR3 is CASSSGLNNQPQHF. For the CDR3, the DNA is TGTGCCAGCAGCTCCGGACTGAACAATCAGCCCCAGCATTTT.

The chain combines TRBV5-1 with TRBJ2-1, with D unclear. V was pared by 2 bases and J by 0 bases, with 9 bases between. Germline V lookup: CDR1 SGHRS, CDR2 YFSETQ. This CDR3 comprises 15 residues. Written as DNA, the CDR3 is TGCGCCAGCAGCTTTACAGAAAGCTCCTACAATGAGCAGTTCTTC. This gives the protein CASSFTESSYNEQFF. Based on the CDR3 plus reference TRBV5-1 and TRBJ2-1, the full variable domain is KAGVTQTPRYLIKTRGQQVTLSCSPISGHRSVSWYQQTPGQGLQFLFEYFSETQRNKGNFPGRFSGRQFSNSRSEMNVSTLELGDSALYLCASSFTESSYNEQFFGPGTRLTVL.

The chain uses TRBV19 and TRBJ1-2, with D perhaps TRBD1 (5 bases). V was cut by 10 bases and J by 5 bases, with 17 bases left in between. The CDR3 has 13 residues. Germline values: CDR1 LNHDA, CDR2 SQIVND (reference sequence). The CDR3 DNA reads as TGTGCCACCTCCCCCCAGGGCAGGTATGGCTACACCTTC. Protein sequence: CATSPQGRYGYTF.

This clone has more than one count but fewer than ten. This chain links TRBV28 with TRBJ2-6; 10 bases match TRBD1. This CDR3 region has 16 residues. Germline trimming cut 6 bases from V and 4 bases from J; bases unmatched to any gene: 6. CDR1 and CDR2 from the germline V gene are MDHEN and SYDVKM. In DNA, the CDR3 is TGTGCCAGCAGCCGGGACAGGGGCGCCGGGGCCAACGTCCTGACTTTC. Protein product: CASSRDRGAGANVLTF.

The chain couples TRBV7-2 to TRBJ1-6; the D gene is possibly TRBD1 (6 bases). This CDR3 spans 16 amino acids. The germline V gene has CDR1 SGHTA and CDR2 FQGNSA. The V gene lost 5 bases and the J gene lost 6 bases, with 17 bases spanning the gap. The CDR3 region is CASSLGTGYGNSPLHF. In nucleotides, the CDR3 is TGTGCCAGCAGCCTGGGAACAGGGTACGGTAATTCACCCCTCCACTTT.